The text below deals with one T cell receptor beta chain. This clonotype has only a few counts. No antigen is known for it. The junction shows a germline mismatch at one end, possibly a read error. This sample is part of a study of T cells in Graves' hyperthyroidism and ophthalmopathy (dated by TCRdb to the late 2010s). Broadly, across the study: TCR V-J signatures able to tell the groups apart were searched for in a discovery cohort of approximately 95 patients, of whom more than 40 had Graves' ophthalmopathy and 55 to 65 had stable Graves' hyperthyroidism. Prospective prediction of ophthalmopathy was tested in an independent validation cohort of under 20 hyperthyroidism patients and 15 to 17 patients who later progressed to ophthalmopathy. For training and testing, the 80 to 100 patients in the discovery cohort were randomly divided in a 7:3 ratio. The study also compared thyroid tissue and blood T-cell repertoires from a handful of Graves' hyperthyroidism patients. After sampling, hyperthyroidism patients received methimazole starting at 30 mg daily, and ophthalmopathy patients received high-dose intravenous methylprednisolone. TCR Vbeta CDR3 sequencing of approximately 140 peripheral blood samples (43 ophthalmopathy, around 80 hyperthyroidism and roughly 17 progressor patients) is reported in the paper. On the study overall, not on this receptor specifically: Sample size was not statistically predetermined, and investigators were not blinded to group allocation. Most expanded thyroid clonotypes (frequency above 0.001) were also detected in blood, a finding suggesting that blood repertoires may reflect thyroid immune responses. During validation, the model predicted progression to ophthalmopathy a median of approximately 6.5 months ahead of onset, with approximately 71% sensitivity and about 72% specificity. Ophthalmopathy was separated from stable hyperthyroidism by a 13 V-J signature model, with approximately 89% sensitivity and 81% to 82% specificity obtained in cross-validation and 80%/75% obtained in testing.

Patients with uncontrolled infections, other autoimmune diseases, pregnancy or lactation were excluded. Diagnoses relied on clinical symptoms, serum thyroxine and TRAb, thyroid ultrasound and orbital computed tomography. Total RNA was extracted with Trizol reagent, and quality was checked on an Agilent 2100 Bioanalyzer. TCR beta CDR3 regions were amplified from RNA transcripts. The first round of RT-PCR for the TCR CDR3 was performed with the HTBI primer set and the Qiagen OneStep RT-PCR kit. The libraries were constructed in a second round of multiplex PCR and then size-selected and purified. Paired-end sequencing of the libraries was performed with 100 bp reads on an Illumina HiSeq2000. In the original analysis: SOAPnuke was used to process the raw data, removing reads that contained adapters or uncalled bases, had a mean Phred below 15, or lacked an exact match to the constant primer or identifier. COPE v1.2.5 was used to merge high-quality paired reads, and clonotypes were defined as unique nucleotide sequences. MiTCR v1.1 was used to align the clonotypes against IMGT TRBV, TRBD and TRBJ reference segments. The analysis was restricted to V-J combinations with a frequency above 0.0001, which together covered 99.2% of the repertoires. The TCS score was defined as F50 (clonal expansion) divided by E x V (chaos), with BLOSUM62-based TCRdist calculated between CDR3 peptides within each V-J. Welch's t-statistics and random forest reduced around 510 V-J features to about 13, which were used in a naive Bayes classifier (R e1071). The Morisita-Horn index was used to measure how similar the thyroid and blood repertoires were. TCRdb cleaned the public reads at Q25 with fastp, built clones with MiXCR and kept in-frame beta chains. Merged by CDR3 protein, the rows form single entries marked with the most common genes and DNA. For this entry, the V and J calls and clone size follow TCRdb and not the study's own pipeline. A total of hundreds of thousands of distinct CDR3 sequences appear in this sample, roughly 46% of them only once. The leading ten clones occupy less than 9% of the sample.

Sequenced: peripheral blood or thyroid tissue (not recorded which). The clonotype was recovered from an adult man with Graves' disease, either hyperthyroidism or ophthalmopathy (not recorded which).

This receptor carries the CDR3 CASSNTGTKTDF. The sequenced DNA is TGTGCCAGCAGTAATACCGGGACAAAAACAGACTTC. The chain couples TRBV7-2 to TRBJ2-5; a weak D assignment points to TRBD1 (6 bases agree). The CDR3 contains 12 residues, cysteine and phenylalanine counted. CDR3 DNA is the only sequence kept; it has 36 bases, read in frame from the first base. The germline V gene sets CDR1 to SGHTA and CDR2 to FQGNSA.